This TCR beta chain was found in a study of T cells in Graves' hyperthyroidism and ophthalmopathy. This clonotype was detected many times. From RNA transcripts, TCR beta CDR3 regions were amplified. Researchers ran a first-round RT-PCR on the TCR CDR3 using the HTBI primer set. TCRdb reprocessed the multiplex PCR reads with MiXCR, giving one entry per CDR3 protein. Of around 600,000 distinct CDR3 sequences in the sample, 13% to 15% are singletons; the top ten hold less than 9%. The CDR3 has 14 amino acids. V lost 0 bases to trimming and J lost 8 bases; unmatched junction nucleotides: 4. The germline CDR1 and CDR2 sequences are SGDLS and YYNGEE.

The clonotype originates from a young woman with Graves' ophthalmopathy. The rearrangement uses TRBV9 and TRBJ2-1; 8 nucleotides align to TRBD2. The sample comprised blood. DNA of the CDR3: TGTGCCAGCAGCGTAGGTCTAGCGGGCGATGAGCAGTTCTTC. Protein: CASSVGLAGDEQFF.